These 18 T cell receptor beta chains were sequenced from one sample in a study of Ad26.COV2.S vaccination and SARS-CoV-2 variants. Measured with immunoSEQ multiplex PCR; TCRdb has only the in-frame clones, and not every one. The sample has roughly 700,000 clones; roughly 90% are singletons. Noted treatment: some 20 received Ad26.COV2.S at low or high dose, single or two shots; roughly five received placebo; per-sample allocation not given. All samples were drawn on day 63, counting from the first vaccine or placebo injection. The material sequenced was peripheral blood, taken in a trial of Ad26.COV2.S vaccine versus placebo. The source of these receptors is a person between 18 and 59 years old who received the Ad26.COV2.S COVID-19 vaccine or a placebo.

The chain employs TRBV7-2 and TRBJ2-1, with D possibly being TRBD1 (5 bases). The germline V gene encodes CDR1 SGHTA and CDR2 FQGNSA. CDR3 length equals 13 residues. V was cut by 5 bases and J by 6 bases, with 11 bases left in between. CDR3 bases: TGTGCCAGCAGCCCAGGGCCTATCAATGAGCAGTTCTTC. Translation: CASSPGPINEQFF. Full variable domain (rest looked up from reference TRBV7-2 and TRBJ2-1): GAGVSQSPSNKVTEKGKDVELRCDPISGHTALYWYRQSLGQGLEFLIYFQGNSAPDKSGLPSDRFSAERTGGSVSTLTIQRTQQEDSAVYLCASSPGPINEQFFGPGTRLTVL.

The chain couples TRBV2 to TRBJ2-1; D may be TRBD1 (5 bases). Trimming shortened V by 4 bases and J by 6 bases, and 13 bases separated the two germline ends. The CDR3 runs 14 residues. Germline V CDR1 and CDR2: SNHLY, FYNNEI. Written as DNA, the CDR3 is TGTGCCAGCAGTGTGCAGGGTATCCGCAATGAGCAGTTCTTC. It codes for CASSVQGIRNEQFF.

The chain is built from TRBV6-5 and TRBJ2-3; D call uncertain. Deletions cut 8 bases from V and 0 bases from J, with 9 bases between. CDR3 length: 13 residues. In germline, CDR1 is MNHEY, CDR2 SVGAGI. The CDR3 coding sequence is TGTGCCAGCGTGTGGGGTAGCACAGATACGCAGTATTTT. Its translation is CASVWGSTDTQYF.

This clone showed up just once. The chain recombines TRBV10-3 with TRBJ1-1; D perhaps matches TRBD1 (5 bases). Between the trimmed V and J ends, which lost 10 bases and 5 bases, there was a span of 14 bases. This CDR3 comprises 12 residues. Germline V lookup: CDR1 ENHRY, CDR2 SYGVKD. The CDR3 sequence: CATLGGETEAFF. As DNA, the CDR3 is TGTGCCACCCTCGGGGGGGAGACTGAAGCTTTCTTT.

V is TRBV18 and J is TRBJ1-2, with D possibly matching TRBD1 (5 bases). The germline V gene has CDR1 KGHSH and CDR2 LQKENI. V lost 3 bases to trimming and J lost 0 bases, with 11 bases between them. CDR3 size: 15 residues. CDR3 nucleotide sequence: TGTGCCAGCTCACCGATTCCGGGGGCTAACTATGGCTACACCTTC. Encoded protein: CASSPIPGANYGYTF.

This clone was detected a few times. The rearrangement links TRBV6-6 to TRBJ1-6, with 7 nucleotides matching TRBD1. The V segment lost 5 bases and the J segment 7 bases; nucleotides outside the gene matches: 8. The CDR3 covers 15 residues. From germline, CDR1 is MNHNY and CDR2 SVGAGI (reference sequence). Here the CDR3 DNA reads TGTGCCAGCAGTAGGGACAGCCCCCAGAATTCACCCCTCCACTTT. This sequence encodes CASSRDSPQNSPLHF.

The chain is built from TRBV3-1 (or the pseudogene TRBV3-2) and TRBJ2-7; TRBD2 aligns across 12 bases. Germline CDR1 is LGHDT and CDR2 is YNNKEL (reference sequence). Trimming at V came to 1 base and at J to 6 bases, leaving 7 bases not matched to a gene. CDR3 length: 16 amino acids. CDR3 protein: CASSQAVSLAGGEQYF. The CDR3 nucleotides read TGTGCCAGCAGCCAAGCGGTTTCACTAGCGGGGGGCGAGCAGTACTTC.

V usage is TRBV6-5 and J usage is TRBJ2-5, with 12 bases fitting TRBD2. V lost 6 bases to trimming and J lost 6 bases; unmatched junction nucleotides: 8. CDR1 and CDR2 (germline): MNHEY, SVGAGI. There are 15 residues in the CDR3. CDR3 amino acids: CASSSPSGGAQTQYF. The CDR3 DNA reads as TGTGCCAGCAGCTCCCCTAGCGGGGGGGCCCAGACCCAGTACTTC.

CDR3 loop: CASSLERGQPQHF. In nucleotides, the CDR3 is TGTGCCAGCAGCTTGGAACGGGGACAGCCCCAGCATTTT. The chain links TRBV5-6 to TRBJ1-5; D is uncertain. The CDR3 covers 13 residues. V lost 0 bases and J 7 bases, leaving 8 bases between the germline ends. The germline V gene has CDR1 SGHDT and CDR2 YYEEEE.

The V call is TRBV27, the J call TRBJ2-7; D is perhaps TRBD1 or TRBD2 (5 bases each). The CDR3 is made up of 13 amino acids. The V and J ends lost 8 bases and 5 bases respectively, with 16 bases between them. Germline V gene data show CDR1 as MNHEY and CDR2 as SMNVEV (reference sequence). The chain's CDR3 is CASSQGQGDEQYF. The DNA for the CDR3 is TGTGCCAGCTCTCAGGGTCAGGGAGACGAGCAGTACTTC.

The V call is TRBV15, the J call TRBJ1-4, with D tentatively TRBD1 (6 bases). Germline V gives CDR1 LNHNV, CDR2 YYDKDF (reference sequence). Between the trimmed V and J ends, which lost 5 bases and 8 bases, there was a span of 15 bases. This CDR3 contains 14 residues. The CDR3 reads CATSPRQAGEKLFF. The DNA for the CDR3 is TGTGCCACCAGCCCCCGACAGGCGGGGGAAAAACTGTTTTTT.

This chain uses TRBV19 with TRBJ2-5; 7 bases are a match to TRBD1. Germline values: CDR1 LNHDA, CDR2 SQIVND (reference sequence). There are 14 residues in the CDR3. V lost 9 bases to trimming and J lost 5 bases; unmatched junction nucleotides: 12. The CDR3 loop is CASAPSGQVETQYF. The CDR3 DNA sequence: TGTGCCAGCGCCCCTTCTGGACAGGTCGAGACCCAGTACTTC. The whole variable domain, filled in from reference TRBV19 and TRBJ2-5, reads DGGITQSPKYLFRKEGQNVTLSCEQNLNHDAMYWYRQDPGQGLRLIYYSQIVNDFQKGDIAEGYSVSREKKESFPLTVTSAQKNPTAFYLCASAPSGQVETQYFGPGTRLLVL.

This rearrangement joins TRBV15 to TRBJ2-5, with D possibly matching TRBD1 (6 bases). Germline assignment: CDR1 LNHNV and CDR2 YYDKDF (reference sequence). The CDR3 sequence is 14 residues long. V was pared by 5 bases and J by 2 bases, with 12 bases between. The DNA for the CDR3 is TGTGCCACCAGCTTACAGGGTGCTCAAGAGACCCAGTACTTC. It is translated as CATSLQGAQETQYF.

This clone was seen once. The chain couples TRBV6-6 to TRBJ2-3; TRBD2 matches at 12 bases. The CDR3 is made up of 16 amino acids. Germline lookup yields CDR1 MNHNY and CDR2 SVGAGI (reference sequence). Trimming cost V 6 bases and J 3 bases; bases outside gene matches: 7. The CDR3: CASSLLLAGGTDTQYF. The CDR3 nucleotides are TGTGCCAGCAGCCTCTTACTAGCGGGAGGAACAGATACGCAGTATTTT.

The chain is built from TRBV19 and TRBJ2-3; D tentatively fits TRBD1 or TRBD2 (5 bases each). Trimming cost V 3 bases and J 4 bases, with 11 bases left between them. Looked up from germline, CDR1 is LNHDA and CDR2 is SQIVND (reference sequence). The CDR3 is 14 amino acids. The CDR3 is CASSIGAESDTQYF. The CDR3 DNA reads TGTGCCAGTAGTATCGGGGCCGAATCAGATACGCAGTATTTT.

This clone was seen only a few times. The rearrangement joins TRBV19 to TRBJ2-2; the D gene is possibly TRBD2 (6 bases). This CDR3 spans 13 amino acids. The V and J ends lost 8 bases and 6 bases respectively, with 13 bases between them. Germline lookup yields CDR1 LNHDA and CDR2 SQIVND (reference sequence). Here the CDR3 DNA reads TGTGCCAGTGGAGGGCAGAGCGCCGGGGAGCTGTTTTTT. It translates to CASGGQSAGELFF.

The chain recombines TRBV7-2 with TRBJ2-7; 9 bases agree with TRBD2. The germline V gene encodes CDR1 SGHTA and CDR2 FQGNSA. There are 14 residues in the CDR3. With 8 bases clipped from V and 2 bases from J, the junction kept 7 bases outside the gene matches. CDR3 DNA: TGTGCCAGCGGGCTAGCGGGATTGACCTACGAGCAGTACTTC. The encoded protein is CASGLAGLTYEQYF.

J is TRBJ2-1 and V is TRBV4-3; possible D gene TRBD2, 6 bases. Germline V gene data show CDR1 as LGHNA and CDR2 as YSLEER. The CDR3 runs 16 residues. Trimming stripped 1 base from V and 0 bases from J, with 10 bases between. Here the CDR3 reads CASSQAPGGSYNEQFF. CDR3 sequence (DNA): TGCGCCAGCAGCCAAGCCCCCGGGGGCTCCTACAATGAGCAGTTCTTC.